These 24 T cell receptor beta chains were sequenced from one sample in a study of OX40 agonist ivuxolimab in advanced cancers. Produced via immunoSEQ multiplex PCR; TCRdb's table is partial and in-frame only. The top ten hold approximately 14% of the sample, which has roughly 25,000 clones, more than 75% seen once. Material: CD4+ or CD8+ T cells sorted from blood, obtained in a trial of the OX40 agonist ivuxolimab. The receptors here all came from an adult with an advanced solid tumor such as melanoma, head and neck, liver or kidney cancer.

V and J are TRBV9 and TRBJ2-7; 7 nucleotides line up with TRBD2. The CDR3 covers 14 residues. Trimming took 0 bases from V and 2 from J; bases not matched to a gene: 2. Germline V gives CDR1 SGDLS, CDR2 YYNGEE. CDR3 loop: CASSVGDYTYEQYF. The CDR3 DNA reads as TGTGCCAGCAGCGTAGGGGACTACACCTACGAGCAGTACTTC.

The chain uses TRBV4-3 and TRBJ1-6, with 9 bases fitting TRBD1. In germline, CDR1 is LGHNA, CDR2 YSLEER. This CDR3 spans 16 amino acids. V was pared by 3 bases and J by 5 bases, with 5 bases of the junction left unmatched. CDR3 sequence reads: CASSHQGQGNNSPLHF. CDR3 coding DNA: TGCGCCAGCAGCCACCAGGGACAGGGCAATAATTCACCCCTCCACTTT.

This chain links TRBV19 with TRBJ1-2; D gene ambiguous. V was pared by 1 base and J by 5 bases, with 11 bases between. Germline V gene lookup returns CDR1 LNHDA and CDR2 SQIVND (reference sequence). This CDR3 region has 14 residues. In DNA form, the CDR3 reads TGTGCCAGTAGTATAGGGTCCCGGGGATATGGCTACACCTTC. Encoded protein: CASSIGSRGYGYTF.

This clone was seen only once. This sequence joins TRBV11-1 and TRBJ2-5; perhaps D is TRBD1 or TRBD2 (5 bases each). Germline loops: CDR1 SGHAT, CDR2 FQDESV (reference sequence). Trimming pared 1 base from V and 0 bases from J, leaving 18 bases between. The CDR3 sequence is 18 residues long. This CDR3 reads CASSLGSRDEGYQETQYF. The CDR3 DNA follows: TGTGCCAGCAGCTTAGGGTCCCGGGACGAGGGGTACCAAGAGACCCAGTACTTC.

The chain couples TRBV11-3 to TRBJ2-7; D gene unclear. This CDR3 region has 14 residues. Germline V gene sequence: CDR1 SGHNT, CDR2 YENEEA. The V end was cut by 4 bases, the J end by 2 bases, with 12 bases between. The CDR3 DNA reads as TGTGCCAGCAGCTACTTATCCGGCACCTACGAGCAGTACTTC. The encoded protein is CASSYLSGTYEQYF.

The J gene is TRBJ1-2, the V gene TRBV2, with 7 bases fitting TRBD1. The length of the CDR3 is 13 residues. Germline loops: CDR1 SNHLY, CDR2 FYNNEI. J lost 10 bases, V lost 8 bases, and 13 bases had no gene match. The CDR3 DNA reads TGTGCCAGCTTCGACGGGACAGCTACCCACTACACCTTC. Its translation: CASFDGTATHYTF. The full variable domain, its missing parts supplied by reference TRBV2 and TRBJ1-2, is EPEVTQTPSHQVTQMGQEVILRCVPISNHLYFYWYRQILGQKVEFLVSFYNNEISEKSEIFDDQFSVERPDGSNFTLKIRSTKLEDSAMYFCASFDGTATHYTFGSGTRLTVV.

The V and J genes are TRBV10-3 and TRBJ2-7; D is possibly TRBD1 (6 bases). V was cut by 10 bases and J by 3 bases, with 13 bases left in between. Germline loops: CDR1 ENHRY, CDR2 SYGVKD. This CDR3 spans 12 amino acids. The CDR3 DNA sequence: TGTGCCACAGGGGACACGAACTACGAGCAGTACTTC. Its translation: CATGDTNYEQYF.

The genes are TRBV19 and TRBJ2-2; a weak D match, TRBD1 (6 bases). CDR3 length: 13 amino acids. Germline CDR1 and CDR2: LNHDA and SQIVND (reference sequence). Trimming cost V 5 bases and J 6 bases, with 10 bases left between them. CDR3 in DNA: TGTGCCAGTAGTTTACAGGGACCCGGGGAGCTGTTTTTT. This encodes CASSLQGPGELFF.

Within the sample, this clone is medium-sized. The chain uses TRBV5-4 and TRBJ1-1, with D uncertain. Trimming took 0 bases from V and 3 from J, leaving 6 bases between them. Germline lookup yields CDR1 SGHNT and CDR2 YYREEE (reference sequence). The CDR3 runs to 13 residues. Written as DNA, the CDR3 is TGTGCCAGCAGCTTGGTTTCCGACACTGAAGCTTTCTTT. Residues: CASSLVSDTEAFF.

In its sample, this clone was seen a few times. This chain connects TRBV18 to TRBJ1-1; D call uncertain. Germline CDR1 and CDR2: KGHSH and LQKENI. The CDR3 totals 12 residues. The V gene lost 5 bases and the J gene lost 4 bases, with 8 bases spanning the gap. CDR3 DNA: TGTGCCAGCTCATCACAAGGCACTGAAGCTTTCTTT. Translated, it gives CASSSQGTEAFF.

V is TRBV5-8 and J is TRBJ1-1; unclear D gene. The CDR3 totals 12 residues. V lost 2 bases, J lost 4 bases, and 6 bases lay in between. The germline CDR1 and CDR2 sequences are SGHTS and YDEGEE. The CDR3 region is CASSFIGTEAFF. The CDR3 nucleotides are TGTGCCAGCAGCTTCATAGGCACTGAAGCTTTCTTT. The variable domain in full, completed from reference TRBV5-8 and TRBJ1-1, reads EAGVTQSPTHLIKTRGQQATLRCSPISGHTSVYWYQQALGLGLQFLLWYDEGEERNRGNFPPRFSGRQFPNYSSELNVNALELEDSALYLCASSFIGTEAFFGQGTRLTVV.

The chain links TRBV27 to TRBJ2-3; 7 bases are a match to TRBD1. V trimming: 3 bases; J trimming: 3 bases; junction bases outside the gene matches: 6. Per germline, CDR1 MNHEY and CDR2 SMNVEV (reference sequence). The CDR3 is made up of 15 amino acids. This CDR3 reads CASSLGQLGTDTQYF. CDR3 sequence (DNA): TGTGCCAGCAGTTTGGGACAGCTGGGGACAGATACGCAGTATTTT.

The chain carries TRBV5-4 and TRBJ1-4, with TRBD1 identical over 10 bases. Germline V lookup: CDR1 SGHNT, CDR2 YYREEE (reference sequence). J lost 3 bases, V lost 4 bases, and 6 bases had no gene match. The CDR3 spans 16 residues. CDR3 residues: CASSPGTGVANEKLFF. CDR3 nucleotides: TGTGCCAGCAGCCCCGGGACAGGGGTGGCTAATGAAAAACTGTTTTTT. The full variable domain, completed using reference TRBV5-4 and TRBJ1-4, is ETGVTQSPTHLIKTRGQQVTLRCSSQSGHNTVSWYQQALGQGPQFIFQYYREEENGRGNFPPRFSGLQFPNYSSELNVNALELDDSALYLCASSPGTGVANEKLFFGSGTQLSVL.

This clone was recorded a few times. V gene TRBV18 combines with J gene TRBJ1-2; D not certain. The CDR3 contains 13 residues. V was cut by 2 bases and J by 7 bases, with 11 bases left in between. Germline V CDR1 and CDR2: KGHSH, LQKENI. CDR3 coding DNA: TGTGCCAGCTCACCAGGGAGGGTCGGTGGCTACACCTTC. Protein sequence: CASSPGRVGGYTF.

The CDR3 DNA reads TGTGCCACCGGGTCCCGGGACTCCATCTCCGGGGAGCTGTTTTTT. As protein: CATGSRDSISGELFF. The chain carries TRBV18 and TRBJ2-2; D might be TRBD2 (6 bases). The CDR3 is 15 residues long. The ends were cut back, 10 bases at V and 6 bases at J, with 21 bases in the middle. The germline CDR1 and CDR2 sequences are KGHSH and LQKENI.

Points on this clone: The same CDR3 arises from other DNA sequences in this sample as well. The rearrangement uses TRBV7-8 and TRBJ2-3; possible D gene TRBD1, 5 bases. V lost 1 base and J 0 bases, leaving 8 bases between the germline ends. The CDR3 sequence is 15 residues long. Germline lookup yields CDR1 SGHVS and CDR2 FQNEAQ. Here the CDR3 DNA reads TGTGCCAGCAGCTTAGTATGGGGCAGCACAGATACGCAGTATTTT. It codes for CASSLVWGSTDTQYF.

The chain links TRBV11-2 to TRBJ2-5; the D gene is possibly TRBD1 (6 bases). Germline CDR1 is SGHAT and CDR2 is FQNNGV. The V end lost 6 bases, the J end lost 3 bases, and 17 bases lay between the germline ends. This CDR3 comprises 15 residues. The DNA for the CDR3 is TGTGCCAGCAGACCCAGGGGCGCAATAGAAGAGACCCAGTACTTC. Translation: CASRPRGAIEETQYF.

The chain couples TRBV6-5 to TRBJ2-3; D uncertain. Trimming shortened V by 7 bases and J by 1 base, and 6 bases separated the two germline ends. The CDR3 has 12 amino acids. The V gene's germline CDR1 is MNHEY and CDR2 SVGAGI. CDR3: CASKSGTDTQYF. CDR3 DNA sequence: TGTGCCAGCAAGAGCGGCACAGATACGCAGTATTTT.

The chain is built from TRBV6-5 and TRBJ1-1; D is unclear. CDR3 length: 12 amino acids. The V gene's germline CDR1 is MNHEY and CDR2 SVGAGI. The ends were cut back, 2 bases at V and 7 bases at J, with 8 bases in the middle. The CDR3 here is CASSYDLLEAFF. DNA for the CDR3: TGTGCCAGCAGTTACGATTTGCTTGAAGCTTTCTTT.

The V and J genes are TRBV6-6 and TRBJ1-3, with D perhaps matching TRBD1 (5 bases). Germline CDR1 and CDR2: MNHNY and SVGAGI (reference sequence). The length of the CDR3 is 13 residues. Trimming took off 4 bases at V and 6 bases at J, with 10 bases between the two ends. This chain's CDR3 is CASSFGHENTIYF. The CDR3 coding sequence is TGTGCCAGCAGTTTTGGACATGAAAACACCATATATTTT.

The genes are TRBV6-5 and TRBJ1-4; possibly TRBD1 for D (6 bases). V was trimmed by 0 bases and J by 10 bases, leaving 9 bases between them. The CDR3 runs 13 residues. From germline, CDR1 is MNHEY and CDR2 SVGAGI. The CDR3 DNA follows: TGTGCCAGCAGTTACTCGAAGGGGGGAAAACTGTTTTTT. Amino acids: CASSYSKGGKLFF.

The J gene is TRBJ1-5, the V gene TRBV9; 7 nucleotides agree with TRBD1. This CDR3 has 14 residues. Germline loops: CDR1 SGDLS, CDR2 YYNGEE. The J segment lost 3 bases and the V segment lost 4 bases, leaving 4 bases of the junction unmatched. The CDR3 nucleotides are TGTGCCAGCAGCTCCGGGACAGACAATCAGCCCCAGCATTTT. Its translation is CASSSGTDNQPQHF.

This clone was picked up one time. V gene TRBV5-8 combines with J gene TRBJ2-7; D unresolved. V lost 0 bases, J lost 3 bases, and 10 bases lay in between. The CDR3 totals 14 residues. CDR1 and CDR2 (germline): SGHTS, YDEGEE. The CDR3 DNA reads as TGTGCCAGCAGCTTGGCTTCAGGAGTCTACGAGCAGTACTTC. It translates to CASSLASGVYEQYF.

The rearrangement joins TRBV25-1 to TRBJ2-3; possible D gene TRBD2, 7 bases. CDR1 is MGHDK and CDR2 is SYGVNS in the germline V gene. The CDR3 consists of 15 residues. The CDR3 loop is CDLLHQAGATDTQYF. As DNA, the CDR3 is TGTGACCTTCTCCACCAGGCGGGGGCCACAGATACGCAGTATTTT.